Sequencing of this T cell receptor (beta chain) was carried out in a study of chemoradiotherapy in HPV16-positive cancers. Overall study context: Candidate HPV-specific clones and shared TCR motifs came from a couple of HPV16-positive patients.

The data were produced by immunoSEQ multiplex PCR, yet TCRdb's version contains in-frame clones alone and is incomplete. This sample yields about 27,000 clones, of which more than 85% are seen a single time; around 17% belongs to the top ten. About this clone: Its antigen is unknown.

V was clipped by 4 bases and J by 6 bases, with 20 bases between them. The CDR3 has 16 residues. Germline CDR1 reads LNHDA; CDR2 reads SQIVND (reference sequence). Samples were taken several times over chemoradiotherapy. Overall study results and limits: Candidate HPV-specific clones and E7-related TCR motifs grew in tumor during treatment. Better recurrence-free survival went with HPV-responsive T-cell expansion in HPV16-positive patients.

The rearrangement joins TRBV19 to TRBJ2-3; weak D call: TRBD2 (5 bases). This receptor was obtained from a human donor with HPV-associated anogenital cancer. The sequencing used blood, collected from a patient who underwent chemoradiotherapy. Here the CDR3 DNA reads TGTGCCAGTAGTACCACAGTCCTAGCATTCTCGGATACGCAGTATTTT. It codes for CASSTTVLAFSDTQYF. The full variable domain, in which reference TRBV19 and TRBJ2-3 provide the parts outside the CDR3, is DGGITQSPKYLFRKEGQNVTLSCEQNLNHDAMYWYRQDPGQGLRLIYYSQIVNDFQKGDIAEGYSVSREKKESFPLTVTSAQKNPTAFYLCASSTTVLAFSDTQYFGPGTRLTVL.